This TCR beta chain was recorded in a study of blood T cell repertoires in COVID-19. Germline loops: CDR1 MNHEY, CDR2 SMNVEV (reference sequence). This CDR3 spans 15 amino acids. Trimming at V came to 2 bases and at J to 4 bases, leaving 5 bases not matched to a gene. The method was immunoSEQ multiplex PCR; TCRdb's version includes in-frame clones alone and lacks a portion of them. The data hold some 150,000 clones, with around four fifths observed a single time. The chain links TRBV27 to TRBJ2-7; 10 bases are shared with TRBD2. The specimen sequenced was PBMCs or T cells enriched from blood (not recorded which). The clonotype originates from a woman aged 45-60 years in a cohort exposed to, infected with or recovered from COVID-19 (not recorded which). CDR3 sequence: CASSLKLAGGYEQYF. The CDR3 DNA is TGTGCCAGCAGTTTAAAGTTAGCGGGAGGTTACGAGCAGTACTTC.